This T cell receptor (beta chain) was found in a study of human T cells and chemical hapten exposure. On the study more broadly: Patients, a majority of them female, were diagnosed with alopecia areata, totalis or universalis.

TCRdb recomputed calls from the RACE reads with MiXCR, one row per CDR3 protein. Of approximately 100,000 distinct CDR3 sequences detected, 9.6% appear once; the ten largest clones hold 3.6%. Time point of the sample: pre-sensitization, week 0. The sample's treatment: therapeutic diphenylcyclopropenone sensitization with weekly scalp DPC. Researchers sampled blood before each patch test went on. This material consisted of whole blood, taken in connection with sensitization to the hapten diphenylcyclopropenone (DPC). The sequence was obtained from a woman between 35 and 50 years old with alopecia areata. Some clones in this sample may be carry-over from other donors' samples.

This chain's CDR3 is CASSYSGSNTEAFF. CDR3 bases: TGTGCCAGCAGTTACTCGGGCTCAAACACTGAAGCTTTCTTT. The rearrangement uses TRBV6-5 and TRBJ1-1; no firm D call. Trimming pared 0 bases from V and 2 bases from J, leaving 7 bases between. The CDR3 is made up of 14 amino acids. Looked up from germline, CDR1 is MNHEY and CDR2 is SVGAGI.